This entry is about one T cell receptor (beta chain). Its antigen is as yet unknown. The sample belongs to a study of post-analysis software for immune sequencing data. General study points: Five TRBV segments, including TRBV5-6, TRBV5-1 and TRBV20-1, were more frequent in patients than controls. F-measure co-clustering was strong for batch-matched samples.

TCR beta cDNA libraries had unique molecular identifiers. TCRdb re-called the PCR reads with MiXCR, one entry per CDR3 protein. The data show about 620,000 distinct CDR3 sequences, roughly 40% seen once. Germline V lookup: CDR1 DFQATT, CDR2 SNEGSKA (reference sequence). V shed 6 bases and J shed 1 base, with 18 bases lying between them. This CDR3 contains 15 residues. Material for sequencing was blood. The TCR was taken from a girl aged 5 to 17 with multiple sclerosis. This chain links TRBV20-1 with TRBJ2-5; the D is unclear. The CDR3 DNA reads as TGCAGTGCGATCCCCTCGGCCCTGAGCCAAGAGACCCAGTACTTC. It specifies CSAIPSALSQETQYF.